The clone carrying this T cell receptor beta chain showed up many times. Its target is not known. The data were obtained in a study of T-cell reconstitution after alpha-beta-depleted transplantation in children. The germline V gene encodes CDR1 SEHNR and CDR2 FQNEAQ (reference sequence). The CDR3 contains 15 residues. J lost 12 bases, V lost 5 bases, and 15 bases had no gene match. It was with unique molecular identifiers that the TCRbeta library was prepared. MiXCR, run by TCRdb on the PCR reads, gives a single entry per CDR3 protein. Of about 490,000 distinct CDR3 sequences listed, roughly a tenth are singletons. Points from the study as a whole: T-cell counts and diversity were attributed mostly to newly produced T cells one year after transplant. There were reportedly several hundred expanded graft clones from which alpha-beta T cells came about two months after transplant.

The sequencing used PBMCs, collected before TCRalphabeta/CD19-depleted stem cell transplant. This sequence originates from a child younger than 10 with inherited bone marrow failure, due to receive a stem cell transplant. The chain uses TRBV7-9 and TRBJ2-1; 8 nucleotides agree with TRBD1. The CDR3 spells CASSPGQEVDSGQFF. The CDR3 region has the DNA TGTGCCAGCAGCCCGGGACAGGAGGTGGACAGTGGGCAGTTCTTC.